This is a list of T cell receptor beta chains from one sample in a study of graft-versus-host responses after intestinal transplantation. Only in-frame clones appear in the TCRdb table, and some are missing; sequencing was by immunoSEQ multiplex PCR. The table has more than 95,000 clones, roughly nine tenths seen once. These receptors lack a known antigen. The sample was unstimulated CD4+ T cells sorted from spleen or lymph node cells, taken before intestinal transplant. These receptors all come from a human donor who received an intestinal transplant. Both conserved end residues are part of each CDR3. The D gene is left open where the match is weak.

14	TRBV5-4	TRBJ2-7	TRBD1	CASTDKGQGGEQYF	TGTGCCAGCACCGACAAGGGACAGGGGGGCGAGCAGTACTTC
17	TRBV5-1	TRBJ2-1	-	CASRFLYMEGTNNEQFF	TGCGCCAGCAGATTCCTTTATATGGAGGGAACGAACAATGAGCAGTTCTTC
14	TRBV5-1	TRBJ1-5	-	CASSLATGVQPQHF	TGCGCCAGCAGCTTGGCCACAGGCGTTCAGCCCCAGCATTTT
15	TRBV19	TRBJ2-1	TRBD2	CASSLAGGGYNEQFF	TGTGCCAGTAGTTTGGCGGGCGGGGGATACAATGAGCAGTTCTTC
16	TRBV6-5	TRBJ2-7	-	CASSYSLYGATYEQYF	TGTGCCAGCAGTTACTCGTTATACGGAGCCACCTACGAGCAGTACTTC
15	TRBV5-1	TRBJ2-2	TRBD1	CASSYGQGITGELFF	TGCGCCAGCAGCTATGGACAGGGTATCACCGGGGAGCTGTTTTTT
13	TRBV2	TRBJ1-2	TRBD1	CASSGTGDYGYTF	TGTGCCAGCAGCGGGACAGGGGACTATGGCTACACCTTC
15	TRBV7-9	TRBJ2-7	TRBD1	CASSLFDRGAYEQYF	TGTGCCAGCAGCTTGTTCGACAGGGGAGCCTACGAGCAGTACTTC
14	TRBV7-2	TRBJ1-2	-	CASSLGGPNYGYTF	TGTGCCAGCAGCTTAGGGGGACCGAACTATGGCTACACCTTC
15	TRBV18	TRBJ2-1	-	CASSPGSAVLDEQFF	TGTGCCAGCTCACCCGGGTCGGCCGTTTTGGATGAGCAGTTCTTC